The 10 T cell receptor beta chains listed next were all sequenced from one sample in a study of neurological immune-mediated disorders (dated by TCRdb to between 2019 and 2020). The library relied on 5' RACE. For sequencing, an Illumina HiSeq 2500 was employed. The public reads were reprocessed in TCRdb via fastp at Q25 and MiXCR, keeping in-frame beta chains. Identical CDR3 proteins give one entry, which carries the most common genes and DNA. The sample yields 50,000 to 70,000 distinct CDR3 sequences; approximately 12% were counted once. 6.6% of the sample is in the top ten clones. The time point label corresponds to: longitudinal time-point 1 (baseline). Sequencing input: PBMCs. Receptor source: a male donor with HTLV-1-associated myelopathy (HAM/TSP).

This clonotype was counted ten times or more. V gene TRBV5-1 combines with J gene TRBJ2-1; D gene ambiguous. CDR3 length: 15 amino acids. V lost 1 base to trimming and J lost 1 base, with 9 bases between them. Per germline, CDR1 SGHRS and CDR2 YFSETQ. The CDR3 nucleotides are TGCGCCAGCAGCTTGCTAACCTCTTCCTACAATGAGCAGTTCTTC. Its protein is CASSLLTSSYNEQFF.

This clonotype appeared many times. The chain employs TRBV20-1 and TRBJ2-1; D possibly corresponds to TRBD1 (6 bases). Germline values: CDR1 DFQATT, CDR2 SNEGSKA (reference sequence). This CDR3 spans 16 amino acids. The CDR3 nucleotides are TGCAGCGCCCCTCCGACAGGACGGAGAACCTACAATGAGCAGTTCTTC. Translated: CSAPPTGRRTYNEQFF.

This clonotype was counted at least ten times. This chain uses TRBV5-1 with TRBJ1-2, with D hard to call. V lost 0 bases to trimming and J lost 0 bases, with 9 bases between them. The CDR3 has 15 residues. The germline gives CDR1 SGHRS, CDR2 YFSETQ. The chain's CDR3 is CASSLVGDSNYGYTF. The DNA of the CDR3 is TGCGCCAGCAGCTTGGTTGGGGATTCTAACTATGGCTACACCTTC.

This clonotype was counted many times. The chain recombines TRBV19 with TRBJ1-5; D uncertain. This CDR3 has 13 residues. The germline V and J ends were trimmed by 5 bases and 7 bases, with 12 bases remaining between them. Germline assignment: CDR1 LNHDA and CDR2 SQIVND (reference sequence). This CDR3 reads CASSPLPGQPQHF. In DNA form, the CDR3 reads TGTGCCAGTAGTCCCCTGCCGGGACAGCCCCAGCATTTT.

Ten or more counts support this clonotype. The chain's CDR3 is CASSLEAGGPQETQYF. As DNA, the CDR3 is TGCGCCAGCAGCTTGGAGGCGGGGGGGCCCCAAGAGACCCAGTACTTC. The rearrangement links TRBV5-1 to TRBJ2-5; 9 positions agree with TRBD2. The CDR3 consists of 16 residues. After removal of 0 bases from V and 1 base from J, the junction contained 4 bases not matched to a gene. The germline V gene encodes CDR1 SGHRS and CDR2 YFSETQ.

This clonotype has a count of ten or more. The chain recombines TRBV28 with TRBJ2-3; no clear D. V lost 5 bases and J lost 1, with 16 bases in between. The CDR3 extends over 16 amino acids. The germline gives CDR1 MDHEN, CDR2 SYDVKM. CDR3 sequence reads: CASSAHTHLRTDTQYF. CDR3 nucleotide sequence: TGTGCCAGCAGTGCCCACACTCACCTCCGCACAGATACGCAGTATTTT.

Only a few counts were recorded for this clonotype. The genes are TRBV20-1 and TRBJ2-3; maybe TRBD1 (6 bases). The germline gives CDR1 DFQATT, CDR2 SNEGSKA (reference sequence). This CDR3 spans 14 amino acids. The V and J ends lost 5 bases and 5 bases respectively, with 17 bases between them. CDR3 in amino acids: CSASPQGKRDTQYF. Written as DNA, the CDR3 is TGCAGTGCTTCCCCTCAGGGGAAAAGAGATACGCAGTATTTT.

There are many counts of this clonotype. The V call is TRBV3-1, the J call TRBJ2-7; unclear D gene. This CDR3 is 14 amino acids long. CDR1 is LGHDT, CDR2 YNNKEL, per germline (reference sequence). The V end was cut by 1 base, the J end by 3 bases, with 10 bases between. The CDR3 sequence is CASSQVYSRYEQYF. The DNA of the CDR3 is TGTGCCAGCAGCCAAGTTTACAGCCGCTACGAGCAGTACTTC.

This clonotype was seen ten or more times. The V call is TRBV7-2, the J call TRBJ1-1, with D uncertain. Trimming took off 5 bases at V and 3 bases at J, with 22 bases between the two ends. This CDR3 is built from 17 residues. Per germline, CDR1 SGHTA and CDR2 FQGNSA. CDR3 region: CASSPSRSISFDTEAFF. Written as DNA, the CDR3 is TGTGCCAGCAGCCCATCCCGGAGCATCTCATTCGACACTGAAGCTTTCTTT.

This clonotype has a count of ten or more. This chain's CDR3 is CASSDSAGAYNEQFF. CDR3 coding DNA: TGTGCCAGCAGTGACTCGGCAGGTGCCTACAATGAGCAGTTCTTC. J is TRBJ2-1 and V is TRBV6-4, with D unclear. The germline V gene has CDR1 MRHNA and CDR2 SNTAGT. The CDR3 totals 15 residues. The V and J ends lost 0 bases and 2 bases respectively, with 8 bases between them.